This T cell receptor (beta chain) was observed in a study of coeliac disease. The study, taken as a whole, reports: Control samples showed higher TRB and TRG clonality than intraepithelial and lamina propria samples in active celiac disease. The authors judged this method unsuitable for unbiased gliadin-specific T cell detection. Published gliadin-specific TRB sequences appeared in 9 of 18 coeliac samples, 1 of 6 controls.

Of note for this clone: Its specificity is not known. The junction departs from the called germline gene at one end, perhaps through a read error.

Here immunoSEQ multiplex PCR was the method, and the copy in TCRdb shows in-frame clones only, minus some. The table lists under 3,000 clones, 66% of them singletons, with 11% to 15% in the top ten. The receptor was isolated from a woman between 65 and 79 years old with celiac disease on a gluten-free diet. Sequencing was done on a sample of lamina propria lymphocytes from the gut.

CDR3 in amino acids: CASSQQGYTEAFF. CDR3 bases: TGTGCCAGCAGCCAGCAGGGATACACTGAAGCTTTCTTT. The chain links TRBV5-1 to TRBJ1-1, with D perhaps matching TRBD1 (5 bases). This CDR3 is built from 13 residues. CDR1 is SGHRS, CDR2 YFSETQ, per germline.